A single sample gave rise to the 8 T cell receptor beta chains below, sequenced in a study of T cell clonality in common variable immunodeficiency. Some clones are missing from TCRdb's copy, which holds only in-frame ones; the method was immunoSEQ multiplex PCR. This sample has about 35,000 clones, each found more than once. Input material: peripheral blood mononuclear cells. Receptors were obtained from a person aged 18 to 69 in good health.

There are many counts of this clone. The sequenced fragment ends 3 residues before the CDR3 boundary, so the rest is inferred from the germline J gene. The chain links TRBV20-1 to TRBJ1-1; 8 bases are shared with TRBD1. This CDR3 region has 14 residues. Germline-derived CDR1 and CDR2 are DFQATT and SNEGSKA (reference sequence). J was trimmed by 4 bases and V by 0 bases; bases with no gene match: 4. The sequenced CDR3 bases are TGCAGTGCTAGAGATGGAACAGGGGGCACTGAA. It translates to CSARDGTGGTE. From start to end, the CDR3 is CSARDGTGGTEAFF.

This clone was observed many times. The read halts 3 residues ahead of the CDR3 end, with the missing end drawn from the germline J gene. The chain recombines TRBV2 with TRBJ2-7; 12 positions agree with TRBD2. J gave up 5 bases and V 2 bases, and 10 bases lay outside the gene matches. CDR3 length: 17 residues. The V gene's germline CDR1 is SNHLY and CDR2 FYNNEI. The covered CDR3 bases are TGTGCCAGCAGTGAAATGGCTAGCGGGAGGGTCTTGAACGAG. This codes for CASSEMASGRVLNE. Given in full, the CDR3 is CASSEMASGRVLNEQYF. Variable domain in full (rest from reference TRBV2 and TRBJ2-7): EPEVTQTPSHQVTQMGQEVILRCVPISNHLYFYWYRQILGQKVEFLVSFYNNEISEKSEIFDDQFSVERPDGSNFTLKIRSTKLEDSAMYFCASSEMASGRVLNEQYFGPGTRLTVT.

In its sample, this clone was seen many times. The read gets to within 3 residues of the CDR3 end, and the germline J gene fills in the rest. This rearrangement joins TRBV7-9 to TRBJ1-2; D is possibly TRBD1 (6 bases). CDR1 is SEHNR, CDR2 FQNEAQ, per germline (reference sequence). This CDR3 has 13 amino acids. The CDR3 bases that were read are TGTGCCAGCAGCTTGGATGGGGGCACGGGC. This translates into CASSLDGGTG. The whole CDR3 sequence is CASSLDGGTGYTF.

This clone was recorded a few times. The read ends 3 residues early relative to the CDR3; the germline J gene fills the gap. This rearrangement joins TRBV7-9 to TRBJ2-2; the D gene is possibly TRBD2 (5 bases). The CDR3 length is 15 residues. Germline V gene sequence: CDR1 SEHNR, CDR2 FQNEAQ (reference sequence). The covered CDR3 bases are TGTGCCAGCAGCCTAATATATTTCGGGGTTGAAAAG. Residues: CASSLIYFGVEK. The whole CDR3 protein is CASSLIYFGVEKLFF.

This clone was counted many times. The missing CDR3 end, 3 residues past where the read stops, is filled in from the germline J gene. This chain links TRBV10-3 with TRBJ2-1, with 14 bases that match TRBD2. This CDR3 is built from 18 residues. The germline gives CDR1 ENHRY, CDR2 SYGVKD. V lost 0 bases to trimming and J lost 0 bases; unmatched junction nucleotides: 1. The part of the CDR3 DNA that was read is TGTGCCATCAGTGAGTCGGGGACTAGCGGGAGCTCCTACAATGAG. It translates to CAISESGTSGSSYNE. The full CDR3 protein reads CAISESGTSGSSYNEQFF.

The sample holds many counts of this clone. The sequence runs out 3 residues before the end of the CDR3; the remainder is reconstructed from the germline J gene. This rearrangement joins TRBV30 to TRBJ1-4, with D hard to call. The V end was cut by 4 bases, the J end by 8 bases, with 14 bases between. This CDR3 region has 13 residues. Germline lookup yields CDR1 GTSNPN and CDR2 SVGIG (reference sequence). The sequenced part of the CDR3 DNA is TGTGCCTGGATGCCAAAGGGTGAAGAAAAA. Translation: CAWMPKGEEK. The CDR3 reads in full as CAWMPKGEEKLFF.

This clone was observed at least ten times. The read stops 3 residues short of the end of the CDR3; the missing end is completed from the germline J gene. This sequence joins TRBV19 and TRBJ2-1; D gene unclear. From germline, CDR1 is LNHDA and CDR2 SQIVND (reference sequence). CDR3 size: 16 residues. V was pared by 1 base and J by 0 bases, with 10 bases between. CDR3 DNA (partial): TGTGCCAGTAGTATAGTACTCCTGAGCTCCTACAATGAG. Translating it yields CASSIVLLSSYNE. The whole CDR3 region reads CASSIVLLSSYNEQFF.

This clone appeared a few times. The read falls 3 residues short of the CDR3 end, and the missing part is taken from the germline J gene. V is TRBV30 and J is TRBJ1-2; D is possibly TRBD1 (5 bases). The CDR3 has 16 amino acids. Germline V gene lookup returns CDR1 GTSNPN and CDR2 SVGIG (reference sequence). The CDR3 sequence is CAWSVQEAGGPYDYTF. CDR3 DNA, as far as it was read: TGTGCCTGGAGTGTACAGGAAGCGGGAGGGCCTTACGAC. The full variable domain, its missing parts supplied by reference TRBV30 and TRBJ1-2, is SQTIHQWPATLVQPVGSPLSLECTVEGTSNPNLYWYRQAAGRGLQLLFYSVGIGQISSEVPQNLSASRPQDRQFILSSKKLLLSDSGFYLCAWSVQEAGGPYDYTFGSGTRLTVV.